This TCR beta chain appears in the sequencing data of a study of T cell changes during pregnancy in multiple sclerosis (dated by TCRdb to about 2019). Concerning the study at large: In women with multiple sclerosis, the researchers looked at how the T cell repertoire shifted as pregnancy progressed.

As for this clone: This clone's antigen is unknown. No much larger clone is present one base from it, and per-base qualities are unavailable.

V is cut by 2 bases and J by 8 bases, and the space between the germline ends is 7 bases. Its CDR3 holds 11 amino acids, cysteine through phenylalanine. Only CDR3 DNA is held: 33 bases, read in frame from base 1. CDR1 is given as SQVTM and CDR2 as ANQGSEA, both from the germline V gene. The receptor library was made with the immunoSEQ multiplex PCR assay. What TCRdb holds here is the immuneACCESS table cut down to in-frame rearrangements. Part of the clones is not present; checked against another copy, under half of the missing clones reflect an unresolved V gene, and the others are unexplained. For this sample there are 48,000 or so clones; 80% to 90% appear just once. The ten biggest clones cover around 1.3% of the sample.

This sequence originates from a female donor with multiple sclerosis, enrolled in a pregnancy study. The material sequenced was CD4+ T cells from peripheral blood mononuclear cells, taken in the second trimester of pregnancy. Recombination linked TRBV29-1 to TRBJ1-3, with the D gene call left open. The CDR3 region: CSVEFSDTIYF. The DNA sequence is as follows: TGCAGCGTTGAATTCTCGGACACCATATATTTT.